Below are 18 T cell receptor beta chains sequenced from a single sample in a study of T cell repertoires in cytomegalovirus infection. TCRdb re-derived calls from the reads in MiXCR, one entry per CDR3 protein. This table holds around 530,000 distinct CDR3 sequences, 26% found once. Sequenced: PBMCs. Receptors originate from a human donor in good health (CMV status not recorded). Some clones in this sample may be carry-over from other donors' samples.

There are a few counts of this clonotype. The rearrangement joins TRBV11-1 to TRBJ2-1, with a weak D call TRBD1 (6 bases). Trimming pared 1 base from V and 6 bases from J, leaving 10 bases between. CDR3 length: 14 amino acids. CDR1 is SGHAT, CDR2 FQDESV, per germline (reference sequence). CDR3 sequence reads: CASSLEYRVNEQFF. The CDR3 DNA follows: TGTGCCAGCAGCTTAGAATACAGGGTCAATGAGCAGTTCTTC.

This chain uses TRBV4-3 with TRBJ1-3; maybe TRBD1 (5 bases). V was clipped by 0 bases and J by 8 bases, with 32 bases between them. The CDR3 runs to 21 residues. Germline V gene sequence: CDR1 LGHNA, CDR2 YSLEER. This CDR3 reads CASSQEGAEEGRKALEDTIYF. The CDR3 region has the DNA TGCGCCAGCAGCCAAGAGGGCGCCGAAGAGGGACGGAAAGCCCTCGAGGACACCATATATTTT.

The chain employs TRBV29-1 and TRBJ2-4; perhaps TRBD2 as D (5 bases). CDR1 and CDR2 (germline): SQVTM, ANQGSEA. The CDR3 has 15 residues. Trimming cost V 4 bases and J 3 bases, with 16 bases left between them. DNA of the CDR3: TGCAGCGTTGGGAATTCGAACAGCGGCAAAAACATTCAGTACTTC. Protein: CSVGNSNSGKNIQYF.

This clonotype was recorded only once. The V call is TRBV20-1, the J call TRBJ2-7; maybe TRBD2 (5 bases). The CDR3 is 12 amino acids. Between the trimmed V and J ends, which lost 5 bases and 1 base, there was a span of 9 bases. Germline CDR1 and CDR2: DFQATT and SNEGSKA (reference sequence). The CDR3 bases are TGCAGTGCTGACGACTATTCCTACGAGCAGTACTTC. Encoded protein: CSADDYSYEQYF.

The chain carries TRBV2 and TRBJ2-1, with 7 nucleotides matching TRBD2. The junction had 8 bases not matched to a gene; V was cut back by 4 bases and J by 2 bases. The CDR3 spans 16 residues. CDR1 and CDR2 from the germline V gene are SNHLY and FYNNEI. The CDR3 bases are TGTGCCAGCAGTGGAATTCGACTAGCTGCCTACAATGAGCAGTTCTTC. It translates to CASSGIRLAAYNEQFF. Filled out from reference TRBV2 and TRBJ2-1, the complete variable domain reads EPEVTQTPSHQVTQMGQEVILRCVPISNHLYFYWYRQILGQKVEFLVSFYNNEISEKSEIFDDQFSVERPDGSNFTLKIRSTKLEDSAMYFCASSGIRLAAYNEQFFGPGTRLTVL.

This clonotype was picked up a small number of times. The gene calls are TRBV7-2 and TRBJ2-7; D is undetermined. Germline V gene sequence: CDR1 SGHTA, CDR2 FQGNSA. The ends were cut back, 2 bases at V and 4 bases at J, with 21 bases in the middle. The CDR3 runs to 17 residues. CDR3 DNA: TGTGCCAGCAGCTTACAGAGCTTCGGGTCCCAAGGGTACGAGCAGTACGTC. Translating it yields CASSLQSFGSQGYEQYV.

There are many counts of this clonotype. This chain uses TRBV7-2 with TRBJ2-7, with 7 positions matching TRBD2. V shed 4 bases, J shed 0 bases, and the junction held 9 bases outside the gene matches. This CDR3 has 16 amino acids. The germline V gene has CDR1 SGHTA and CDR2 FQGNSA. The CDR3 DNA is TGTGCCAGCAGCTGGGGGGGACCGAAGAGCTCCTACGAGCAGTACGTC. Its protein is CASSWGGPKSSYEQYV.

The chain combines TRBV7-9 with TRBJ2-7, with D uncertain. The V and J ends lost 5 bases and 0 bases respectively, with 2 bases between them. Germline V gene sequence: CDR1 SEHNR, CDR2 FQNEAQ (reference sequence). The CDR3 is 11 residues long. The CDR3 DNA is TGTGCCAGCAGCACCTCCTACGAGCAGTACGTC. Its translation is CASSTSYEQYV.

The rearrangement joins TRBV6-2 or TRBV6-3 to TRBJ2-7; D is possibly TRBD1 (5 bases). Looked up from germline, CDR1 is MNHEY and CDR2 is SVGEGT. Trimming stripped 2 bases from V and 2 bases from J, with 7 bases between. The CDR3 has 13 residues. The CDR3 loop is CASSYGAAYEQYV. The CDR3 DNA sequence: TGTGCCAGCAGTTACGGGGCAGCCTACGAGCAGTACGTC.

Ten or more counts support this clonotype. This sequence joins TRBV11-2 and TRBJ2-1, with a tentative D call TRBD2 (5 bases). V lost 1 base to trimming and J lost 13 bases, with 14 bases between them. This CDR3 spans 13 amino acids. Germline V gene lookup returns CDR1 SGHAT and CDR2 FQNNGV. The CDR3: CASSLVLEVGQFF. CDR3 DNA sequence: TGTGCCAGCAGCTTAGTTCTGGAGGTCGGTCAGTTCTTC. Supplemented by reference TRBV11-2 and TRBJ2-1, the full variable domain reads EAGVAQSPRYKIIEKRQSVAFWCNPISGHATLYWYQQILGQGPKLLIQFQNNGVVDDSQLPKDRFSAERLKGVDSTLKIQPAKLEDSAVYLCASSLVLEVGQFFGPGTRLTVL.

The chain carries TRBV6-2 or TRBV6-3 and TRBJ2-3, with 14 bases identical to TRBD2. Germline CDR1 MNHEY, CDR2 SVGEGT. J lost 2 bases, V lost 8 bases, and 3 bases had no gene match. CDR3 length: 15 amino acids. This chain's CDR3 is CASGLAGGFTDTQYF. For the CDR3, the DNA is TGTGCCAGCGGACTAGCGGGGGGCTTCACAGATACGCAGTATTTT.

This chain uses TRBV6-1 with TRBJ1-1; TRBD1 aligns across 9 bases. CDR1 is MNHNS and CDR2 is SASEGT in the germline V gene. V lost 5 bases to trimming and J lost 4 bases; unmatched junction nucleotides: 11. This CDR3 has 16 residues. The DNA of the CDR3 is TGTGCCAGCAGTAAAACAGGGGGCGCGTCCGTCACTGAAGCTTTCTTT. Encoded protein: CASSKTGGASVTEAFF.

The J gene is TRBJ2-3, the V gene TRBV20-1; tentatively, D is TRBD2 (6 bases). The CDR3 extends over 16 amino acids. V dropped 0 bases and J dropped 2 bases, with 15 bases sitting between them. Per the germline V gene, CDR1 is DFQATT and CDR2 is SNEGSKA (reference sequence). This CDR3 reads CSARDTGGEYTDTQYF. CDR3 nucleotides: TGCAGTGCTAGAGATACCGGGGGAGAATACACAGATACGCAGTATTTT.

This clonotype was observed at least ten times. The genes are TRBV7-2 and TRBJ2-3; the D is unclear. CDR1 SGHTA and CDR2 FQGNSA come from the germline V gene. Trimming took off 0 bases at V and 9 bases at J, with 7 bases between the two ends. CDR3 length equals 12 residues. CDR3 bases: TGTGCCAGCAGCTTAGCTGGGATGACGCAGTATTTT. Its translation is CASSLAGMTQYF.

The gene calls are TRBV12-3 or TRBV12-4 and TRBJ2-3; D is ambiguous. The CDR3 consists of 11 residues. The CDR3 coding sequence is TGTGTCTCGGCGGCGGCAGATACGCAGTATTTT. Residues: CVSAAADTQYF.

The chain combines TRBV5-6 with TRBJ1-2, with 10 bases lining up with TRBD1. V was pared by 0 bases and J by 3 bases, with 2 bases of the junction left unmatched. CDR1 and CDR2 from the germline V gene are SGHDT and YYEEEE. This CDR3 contains 15 residues. The CDR3 DNA is TGTGCCAGCAGCTTGGGGGGACAGGGGCACTATGGCTACACCTTC. This gives the protein CASSLGGQGHYGYTF.

The table lists this clonotype with a few counts. The V call is TRBV7-3, the J call TRBJ2-1; 7 positions agree with TRBD2. Germline V gives CDR1 SGHTA, CDR2 FQGTGA. Trimming took 6 bases from V and 6 from J; bases not matched to a gene: 11. CDR3 length: 15 amino acids. CDR3 nucleotides: TGTGCCAGCAGTCCCGGACTAGTTCGGGGCAATGAGCAGTTCTTC. It specifies CASSPGLVRGNEQFF.

In its sample, this clonotype was seen many times. The V gene is TRBV7-3, the J gene TRBJ2-5, with TRBD1 matching 8 bases. V shed 4 bases, J shed 5 bases, and the junction held 9 bases outside the gene matches. This CDR3 contains 15 residues. Germline V gives CDR1 SGHTA, CDR2 FQGTGA. The CDR3 DNA sequence: TGTGCCAGCAGCTCGGGACAGGCGCTGGGGGAGACCCAGTACTTC. Translation gives CASSSGQALGETQYF.